This is a list of T cell receptor beta chains from one sample in a study of blood T cell repertoires in COVID-19. Assay: immunoSEQ multiplex PCR; the TCRdb copy retains only in-frame clones and omits some. The table shows about 51,000 clones, with 75% to 90% occurring only once. Sequencing was carried out using peripheral blood. The receptors stem from a human donor with acute or convalescent COVID-19. The donor label of this sample is uncertain. CDR3s include the opening cysteine and the closing phenylalanine or tryptophan. The D gene is left open where the match is weak. Clone size is given for some rows only: seen once, a few or many times, or a class if the clone is expanded.

v_gene	d_gene	len	abundance	j_gene	CDR3aa	CDR3nt
TRBV19	NA	14	NA	TRBJ1-1	CASSTPGYNTEAFF	TGTGCCAGTAGTACCCCCGGGTATAACACTGAAGCTTTCTTT
TRBV10-1	TRBD1	15	NA	TRBJ2-3	CASNSGTGTADTQYF	TGCGCCAGCAATTCCGGGACAGGGACGGCAGATACGCAGTATTTT
TRBV7-3	TRBD1	14	NA	TRBJ1-2	CASSSQSTGAGYTF	TGTGCCAGCAGCTCCCAATCGACAGGGGCTGGCTACACCTTC
TRBV7-3	NA	12	NA	TRBJ2-3	CASSLQSDTQYF	TGTGCCAGCAGCTTACAGTCAGATACGCAGTATTTT
TRBV5-6	NA	16	few	TRBJ2-2	CASSLPTRSNTGELFF	TGTGCCAGCAGCTTGCCGACTAGATCGAACACCGGGGAGCTGTTTTTT
TRBV2	TRBD1	14	NA	TRBJ1-6	CASTRQGASIPLHF	TGTGCCAGCACTAGACAGGGGGCTTCGATACCCCTCCACTTT
TRBV25-1	NA	17	NA	TRBJ2-5	CASSEGGTSLRQETQYF	TGTGCCAGCAGTGAAGGGGGAACTAGCTTGCGCCAAGAGACCCAGTACTTC
TRBV23-1	NA	15	NA	TRBJ1-5	CASRPRGEDNQPQHF	TGCGCCAGCAGACCCCGGGGGGAGGACAATCAGCCCCAGCATTTT
TRBV5-1	NA	14	once	TRBJ2-5	CASSYSVTQETQYF	TGCGCCAGCAGCTACTCGGTCACCCAAGAGACCCAGTACTTC
TRBV29-1	TRBD1	13	NA	TRBJ2-1	CSVEHTGGVVQFF	TGCAGCGTTGAACATACAGGGGGCGTTGTGCAGTTCTTC
TRBV10-2	TRBD2	18	NA	TRBJ2-7	CASSSGTSGSRMGGEQYF	TGCGCCAGCAGTTCCGGGACTAGCGGGAGCCGTATGGGGGGCGAGCAGTACTTC
TRBV28	TRBD1	14	NA	TRBJ2-7	CASRTGTVTYEQYF	TGTGCCAGCAGAACCGGGACAGTAACCTACGAGCAGTACTTC
TRBV7-9	TRBD1	16	NA	TRBJ2-7	CASSLFGTGSSYEQYF	TGTGCCAGCAGCTTATTTGGGACAGGTTCTAGCTACGAGCAGTACTTC
TRBV5-1	NA	13	few	TRBJ1-6	CASSGLLDSPLHF	TGCGCCAGCAGCGGACTATTGGATTCACCCCTCCACTTT
TRBV24-1	NA	15	NA	TRBJ2-1	CATSDLHSSYNEQFF	TGTGCCACCAGTGATTTGCATAGTAGCTACAATGAGCAGTTCTTC
TRBV29-1	NA	15	NA	TRBJ1-2	CSVFGTGQGWGGYTF	TGCAGCGTCTTTGGAACGGGCCAGGGGTGGGGAGGCTACACCTTC
TRBV11-3	NA	16	NA	TRBJ1-2	CASSLEGRSGDYGYTF	TGTGCCAGCAGCTTAGAAGGAAGGTCAGGCGACTATGGCTACACCTTC
TRBV5-1	NA	15	NA	TRBJ1-2	CASSLVQGNAYGYTF	TGCGCCAGCAGCTTGGTTCAGGGGAACGCCTATGGCTACACCTTC
TRBV5-4	NA	15	NA	TRBJ1-2	CASRKGAGEGYGYTF	TGTGCCAGCAGGAAGGGAGCGGGGGAGGGCTATGGCTACACCTTC
TRBV5-4	NA	16	NA	TRBJ1-2	CASTRGGGGTNYGYTF	TGTGCCAGCACCCGTGGAGGCGGGGGGACCAACTATGGCTACACCTTC
TRBV24-1	TRBD1	15	few	TRBJ2-1	CATSDRTGAPNEQFF	TGTGCCACCAGTGACCGGACAGGGGCTCCCAATGAGCAGTTCTTC
TRBV6-6	TRBD2	15	NA	TRBJ2-2	CASSRSPGTSGGLFF	TGTGCCAGCAGTCGCAGTCCCGGGACTAGCGGCGGGCTGTTTTTT
TRBV28	NA	15	NA	TRBJ2-3	CASRQTNRETDTQYF	TGTGCCAGCAGACAAACTAATAGGGAGACAGATACGCAGTATTTT
TRBV19	NA	14	NA	TRBJ1-1	CASSAQGMNTEAFF	TGTGCCAGTAGTGCTCAGGGCATGAACACTGAAGCTTTCTTT
TRBV7-2	TRBD2	14	NA	TRBJ2-5	CASSLGSGGETQYF	TGTGCCAGCAGCTTAGGTAGCGGGGGAGAGACCCAGTACTTC
TRBV7-8	TRBD2	14	many	TRBJ2-2	CASKSGRNSGELFF	TGTGCCAGCAAGAGCGGGAGGAATTCCGGGGAGCTGTTTTTT
TRBV6-5	NA	15	NA	TRBJ2-7	CASSPRASETYEQYF	TGTGCCAGCAGTCCCCGGGCTAGCGAAACCTACGAGCAGTACTTC
TRBV6-5	NA	15	NA	TRBJ1-2	CASSERGPQWGGYTF	TGTGCCAGCTCTGAGCGGGGGCCACAGTGGGGTGGCTACACCTTC
TRBV30	NA	14	NA	TRBJ1-3	CAWSASSSGNTIYF	TGTGCCTGGAGCGCAAGTAGCTCTGGAAACACCATATATTTT
TRBV12-3/TRBV12-4	TRBD2	13	NA	TRBJ2-5	CASSFGTSGTQYF	TGTGCCAGCAGTTTTGGGACTAGCGGGACCCAGTACTTC
TRBV12-3/TRBV12-4	NA	11	NA	TRBJ2-1	CASSSGTREFF	TGTGCCAGCAGCTCCGGGACACGGGAGTTCTTC
TRBV20-1	NA	11	NA	TRBJ1-2	CSARHRYGYTF	TGCAGTGCGCGTCACCGGTATGGCTACACCTTC
TRBV10-3	NA	13	NA	TRBJ1-2	CAISSEANYGYTF	TGTGCCATCAGCTCGGAGGCTAACTATGGCTACACCTTC
TRBV28	NA	12	NA	TRBJ1-2	CASSRANYGYTF	TGTGCCAGCAGCAGGGCTAACTATGGCTACACCTTC
TRBV9	TRBD2	15	NA	TRBJ2-3	CASSVSSGDGDTQYF	TGTGCCAGCAGCGTATCTAGCGGGGACGGAGATACGCAGTATTTT
TRBV5-4	TRBD1	15	NA	TRBJ2-2	CASSPGGANTGELFF	TGTGCCAGCAGCCCAGGGGGAGCGAACACCGGGGAGCTGTTTTTT
TRBV29-1	TRBD1	13	NA	TRBJ1-1	CSVEIQGDTEAFF	TGCAGCGTTGAAATACAGGGGGACACTGAAGCTTTCTTT
TRBV28	TRBD1	14	NA	TRBJ2-3	CASSLTGYTDTQYF	TGTGCCAGCAGTTTGACAGGGTATACAGATACGCAGTATTTT
TRBV15	NA	15	NA	TRBJ2-7	CATSRTFGGIGEQYF	TGTGCCACCAGCAGAACCTTTGGGGGGATAGGCGAGCAGTACTTC
TRBV19	NA	13	NA	TRBJ2-4	CASMEEGVHIQYF	TGTGCCAGTATGGAGGAGGGAGTACACATTCAGTACTTC
TRBV11-2	TRBD2	15	NA	TRBJ2-1	CASSRSSGGYNEQFF	TGTGCCAGCAGTCGTTCTAGCGGGGGGTACAATGAGCAGTTCTTC
TRBV10-1	NA	12	NA	TRBJ2-7	CASSASGYEQYF	TGCGCCAGCAGTGCCTCAGGGTACGAGCAGTACTTC
TRBV5-3	NA	14	once	TRBJ1-6	CARSFSTANSPLHF	TGTGCCAGAAGCTTCTCGACAGCTAATTCACCCCTCCACTTT
TRBV28	TRBD1	14	NA	TRBJ1-1	CASSSGQGGTEAFF	TGTGCCAGCAGTTCTGGACAGGGGGGCACTGAAGCTTTCTTT
TRBV29-1	NA	15	once	TRBJ1-2	CSVTPGSQGHYGYTF	TGCAGCGTCACCCCCGGGTCTCAGGGGCACTATGGCTACACCTTC
TRBV6-5	NA	13	NA	TRBJ1-5	CASSGQLNQPQHF	TGTGCCAGCAGCGGACAGCTCAATCAGCCCCAGCATTTT
TRBV5-1	NA	14	NA	TRBJ1-4	CASSSGGIGEKLFF	TGCGCCAGCAGCTCGGGGGGGATCGGTGAAAAACTGTTTTTT
TRBV27	TRBD1	20	NA	TRBJ2-7	CASSLRLPGQGSVSSYEQYF	TGTGCCAGCAGTTTAAGGTTGCCGGGACAGGGGTCAGTGAGCTCCTACGAGCAGTACTTC
TRBV5-6	TRBD1	15	NA	TRBJ1-5	CASSVGQGVNQPQHF	TGTGCCAGCAGCGTGGGACAGGGAGTAAATCAGCCCCAGCATTTT
TRBV4-2	NA	18	NA	TRBJ2-6	CASSHMGSGVGGANVLTF	TGTGCCAGCAGCCATATGGGGTCGGGAGTTGGTGGGGCCAACGTCCTGACTTTC
TRBV5-1	NA	15	once	TRBJ2-2	CASSLKRGSTGELFF	TGCGCCAGCAGCTTAAAACGGGGGAGTACCGGGGAGCTGTTTTTT
TRBV30	NA	14	NA	TRBJ2-7	CAWSVKLESYEQYF	TGTGCCTGGAGCGTGAAGTTGGAGAGTTACGAGCAGTACTTC
TRBV29-1	NA	14	few	TRBJ1-2	CSVEVGTGDYGYTF	TGCAGCGTTGAGGTCGGAACGGGTGACTATGGCTACACCTTC
TRBV18	TRBD1	14	NA	TRBJ1-4	CASAWTGLEEKLFF	TGTGCCAGCGCATGGACAGGGCTAGAGGAAAAACTGTTTTTT
TRBV6-2/TRBV6-3	NA	15	few	TRBJ2-4	CASSYQGIAKNIQYF	TGTGCCAGCAGTTACCAGGGAATAGCCAAAAACATTCAGTACTTC